One and the same sample provided the 10 T cell receptor beta chains below, sequenced in a study of Ad26.COV2.S vaccination and SARS-CoV-2 variants. The method was immunoSEQ multiplex PCR; TCRdb's version includes in-frame clones alone and lacks a portion of them. Of about 330,000 clones listed, around 90% are singletons. Treatment defined: roughly 19 received Ad26.COV2.S at low or high dose, single or two shots; 5 received placebo; per-sample allocation not given. Samples were taken on day 63 after the first vaccine or placebo injection. The source material was peripheral blood, sampled in a trial of Ad26.COV2.S vaccine versus placebo. These receptors all come from a person aged 18-65 years who received the Ad26.COV2.S COVID-19 vaccine or a placebo.

CDR3 DNA sequence: TGTGCCAGCAGCTTAACCCGGGCCAACTATGGCTACACCTTC. This translates into CASSLTRANYGYTF. The chain links TRBV7-6 to TRBJ1-2, with D unclear. This CDR3 is built from 14 residues. Germline V gene lookup returns CDR1 SGHVS and CDR2 FNYEAQ. V was cut by 2 bases and J by 2 bases, with 9 bases left in between.

The chain carries TRBV18 and TRBJ2-1, with D perhaps given as TRBD1 or TRBD2 (5 bases each). Germline CDR1 reads KGHSH; CDR2 reads LQKENI. Trimming pared 0 bases from V and 6 bases from J, leaving 9 bases between. The CDR3 is 14 residues long. This CDR3 reads CASSPPQGVNEQFF. In DNA form, the CDR3 reads TGTGCCAGCTCACCACCCCAGGGAGTCAATGAGCAGTTCTTC.

This clone was recorded only once. V gene TRBV27 combines with J gene TRBJ2-3, with D possibly matching TRBD1 (6 bases). CDR3 size: 14 residues. V dropped 8 bases and J dropped 3 bases, with 15 bases sitting between them. Germline CDR1 reads MNHEY; CDR2 reads SMNVEV (reference sequence). CDR3 residues: CASHLGASTDTQYF. In DNA form, the CDR3 reads TGTGCCAGCCACCTGGGGGCTTCGACAGATACGCAGTATTTT.

Of note for this clone: Distinct nucleotide sequences in the sample also encode this CDR3. The chain joins TRBV20-1 to TRBJ1-1; D call uncertain. CDR1 is DFQATT and CDR2 is SNEGSKA in the germline V gene (reference sequence). V was shortened by 6 bases and J by 1 base, with 6 bases between the two germline ends. This CDR3 is built from 11 residues. For the CDR3, the DNA is TGCAGTGCAAGGGAGAACACTGAAGCTTTCTTT. Amino acid sequence: CSARENTEAFF.

This clone has only one observation. Relative to the germline gene, one junction end is altered; a read error may explain this. V gene TRBV7-2 combines with J gene TRBJ2-1, with D possibly matching TRBD2 (6 bases). The germline V gene encodes CDR1 SGHTA and CDR2 FQGNSA. The CDR3 runs to 12 residues. The CDR3 nucleotides are TGTGCCAGCAGCTTACTAGCGCTGGGTATGGTCTTC. Its protein is CASSLLALGMVF.

The chain carries TRBV15 and TRBJ2-5; 8 positions match TRBD2. The V and J ends lost 3 bases and 5 bases, in that order; junction bases with no gene match: 5. CDR3 length: 14 residues. Germline CDR1 and CDR2: LNHNV and YYDKDF (reference sequence). CDR3 sequence reads: CATSRGLAGETQYF. CDR3 bases: TGTGCCACCAGCAGGGGGCTAGCGGGCGAGACCCAGTACTTC.

This chain joins TRBV19 and TRBJ1-2; 8 bases fit TRBD1. V shed 1 base, J shed 3 bases, and the junction held 4 bases outside the gene matches. Looked up from germline, CDR1 is LNHDA and CDR2 is SQIVND (reference sequence). This CDR3 has 15 amino acids. The CDR3 DNA follows: TGTGCCAGTAGTATAGGGACAGGGTCGGACTATGGCTACACCTTC. Its translation is CASSIGTGSDYGYTF. Combining the CDR3 with reference TRBV19 and TRBJ1-2 gives the whole variable domain DGGITQSPKYLFRKEGQNVTLSCEQNLNHDAMYWYRQDPGQGLRLIYYSQIVNDFQKGDIAEGYSVSREKKESFPLTVTSAQKNPTAFYLCASSIGTGSDYGYTFGSGTRLTVV.

This clone was found a few times. The J gene is TRBJ1-4, the V gene TRBV7-9, with 8 bases identical to TRBD1. Germline loops: CDR1 SEHNR, CDR2 FQNEAQ (reference sequence). Unmatched junction bases numbered 4, after V lost 6 bases and J lost 7 bases. This CDR3 spans 13 amino acids. DNA of the CDR3: TGTGCCAGCAGGGACAGGGATCGTGAAAAACTGTTTTTT. This encodes CASRDRDREKLFF.

CDR3 protein: CASSLHRGSPLHF. Here the CDR3 DNA reads TGTGCCAGCAGTCTTCACAGAGGGTCACCCCTCCACTTT. This sequence joins TRBV12-3 or TRBV12-4 and TRBJ1-6; D is undetermined. CDR3 length: 13 residues. Trimming pared 5 bases from V and 10 bases from J, leaving 12 bases between.

The rearrangement links TRBV5-1 to TRBJ2-1, with D perhaps assigned TRBD1 or TRBD2 (5 bases each). CDR3 length: 17 amino acids. In germline, CDR1 is SGHRS, CDR2 YFSETQ. Deletions cut 0 bases from V and 0 bases from J, with 13 bases between. The CDR3 protein is CASSLAGRVRSYNEQFF. The DNA of the CDR3 is TGCGCCAGCAGCTTGGCGGGGCGGGTTCGCTCCTACAATGAGCAGTTCTTC.